This passage covers 16 T cell receptor beta chains from one sample sequenced in a study of naive and memory T cell subsets. An equimolar mix of two oligonucleotides served as the beta constant-region primer for TRBC1 and TRBC2. TCRdb recomputed calls from the UMI-ligation and nested PCR reads with MiXCR, one row per CDR3 protein. The sample lists about 80,000 distinct CDR3 sequences; under 15% were seen once. Specimen: central memory CD4+ T cells from blood. The receptors come from a human donor in good health.

This clonotype was seen ten or more times. J is TRBJ2-6 and V is TRBV4-1; TRBD1 might be the D (6 bases). CDR1 MGHRA and CDR2 YSYEKL come from the germline V gene. Trimming left V 5 bases short and J 2 bases short, with 13 bases between. This CDR3 has 16 amino acids. DNA for the CDR3: TGCGCCAGCAGCTACCTAAGGACAGCTGGGGCCAACGTCCTGACTTTC. It translates to CASSYLRTAGANVLTF.

This clonotype was seen only a few times. J is TRBJ2-7 and V is TRBV11-2; D is perhaps TRBD1 (6 bases). CDR1 is SGHAT and CDR2 is FQNNGV in the germline V gene. Trimming removed 5 bases at V and 2 bases at J, with 16 bases between. CDR3 length: 15 amino acids. CDR3 DNA sequence: TGTGCCAGCAGCGCCCTACAGGGTATTACCTACGAGCAGTACTTC. Protein product: CASSALQGITYEQYF.

This clonotype occurred many times. The chain couples TRBV18 to TRBJ1-2; the D gene is possibly TRBD1 (6 bases). Between the trimmed V and J ends, which lost 5 bases and 12 bases, there was a span of 28 bases. Germline V gene data show CDR1 as KGHSH and CDR2 as LQKENI. The CDR3 extends over 16 amino acids. This CDR3 is CASSSGQELTSGGHTF. The CDR3 DNA sequence: TGTGCCAGCTCATCAGGCCAGGAACTAACGTCCGGGGGCCACACCTTC.

V gene TRBV15 combines with J gene TRBJ2-7, with D unclear. Germline CDR1 reads LNHNV; CDR2 reads YYDKDF (reference sequence). V lost 4 bases, J lost 4 bases, and 14 bases lay in between. CDR3 size: 14 residues. The DNA of the CDR3 is TGTGCCACCAGCACTCCCCTCCCTGATTACGAGCAGTACTTC. Amino acid sequence: CATSTPLPDYEQYF.

This clonotype was counted between two and nine times. The chain joins TRBV29-1 to TRBJ2-3, with a tentative D call TRBD1 (6 bases). The CDR3 spans 14 residues. Trimming stripped 8 bases from V and 4 bases from J, with 19 bases between. The germline V gene has CDR1 SQVTM and CDR2 ANQGSEA. The CDR3 loop is CSLTYPAGADTQYF. The CDR3 nucleotides are TGCAGCCTAACCTACCCGGCAGGGGCAGATACGCAGTATTTT.

This clonotype was picked up many times. CDR3 DNA: TGTGCCAGCTCACTAAGAGCGGGTTCCCAAGAGACCCAGTACTTC. Its translation: CASSLRAGSQETQYF. V is TRBV18 and J is TRBJ2-5; D perhaps matches TRBD2 (6 bases). This CDR3 is built from 15 residues. Germline CDR1 KGHSH, CDR2 LQKENI. Trimming shortened V by 4 bases and J by 1 base, and 13 bases separated the two germline ends.

This clonotype was seen a handful of times. The rearrangement uses TRBV7-8 and TRBJ2-1; D possibly corresponds to TRBD1 (9 bases). This CDR3 is 19 amino acids long. The V end was cut by 5 bases, the J end by 9 bases, with 32 bases between. Germline V gene lookup returns CDR1 SGHVS and CDR2 FQNEAQ. CDR3 coding DNA: TGTGCCAGCAGCCCTCTACAGGGGGCCTCCGGGAGGGCCTTGGCTGAGCAGTTCTTC. Protein sequence: CASSPLQGASGRALAEQFF.

This clonotype is categorized as medium-sized. The chain links TRBV20-1 to TRBJ2-4; TRBD1 or TRBD2 may be the D gene (6 bases each). Germline V gene data show CDR1 as DFQATT and CDR2 as SNEGSKA (reference sequence). The CDR3 extends over 11 amino acids. The CDR3 nucleotides read TGCAGCGCACAAGGGGGGCACTTTCAGTACTTC. Protein: CSAQGGHFQYF.

This clonotype showed up just a few times. The chain employs TRBV7-9 and TRBJ1-2; tentatively, D is TRBD1 (5 bases). V lost 6 bases, J lost 8 bases, and 10 bases lay in between. CDR1 and CDR2 (germline): SEHNR, FQNEAQ (reference sequence). The CDR3 length is 11 residues. CDR3 nucleotides: TGTGCCAGCAGGACCACAGGCGGCTACACCTTC. This translates into CASRTTGGYTF.

The V call is TRBV2, the J call TRBJ2-7; tentatively, D is TRBD2 (5 bases). This CDR3 region has 12 residues. Trimming removed 4 bases at V and 9 bases at J, with 13 bases between. CDR1 is SNHLY, CDR2 FYNNEI, per germline. CDR3 residues: CASSGGGGRQYF. The CDR3 bases are TGTGCCAGCAGTGGTGGAGGTGGTCGGCAGTACTTC.

This clonotype came up a few times. The chain recombines TRBV7-6 with TRBJ2-1, with 7 bases that match TRBD2. Germline assignment: CDR1 SGHVS and CDR2 FNYEAQ. Losses at the gene ends were 2 bases for V and 0 bases for J; bases not matched to a gene: 7. The CDR3 has 17 amino acids. CDR3 nucleotide sequence: TGTGCCAGCAGCTTATTCCCCTCTAGCGGCTCCTACAATGAGCAGTTCTTC. Its translation is CASSLFPSSGSYNEQFF.

V and J are TRBV12-3 or TRBV12-4 and TRBJ1-1, with 10 bases aligning to TRBD1. Losses at the gene ends were 4 bases for V and 14 bases for J; bases not matched to a gene: 4. This CDR3 region has 11 residues. The CDR3 spells CASSSTGGEFF. CDR3 bases: TGTGCCAGCAGTTCGACAGGGGGCGAATTCTTT.

This chain uses TRBV7-8 with TRBJ1-5; unclear D gene. CDR1 and CDR2 (germline): SGHVS, FQNEAQ. This CDR3 spans 13 amino acids. V was trimmed by 3 bases and J by 3 bases, leaving 6 bases between them. The CDR3 loop is CASSLFVNQPQHF. Here the CDR3 DNA reads TGTGCCAGCAGCTTGTTCGTCAATCAGCCCCAGCATTTT.

The gene calls are TRBV7-9 and TRBJ2-3, with TRBD1 matching 12 bases. The V gene's germline CDR1 is SEHNR and CDR2 FQNEAQ (reference sequence). The junction had 8 bases not matched to a gene; V was cut back by 8 bases and J by 5 bases. CDR3 size: 15 residues. The CDR3 region has the DNA TGTGCCAGCGGCCGGGACAGGGGGCCAAAAGATACGCAGTATTTT. Translating gives CASGRDRGPKDTQYF.

Only a few counts were recorded for this clonotype. The rearrangement joins TRBV14 to TRBJ1-5; possible D gene TRBD1, 5 bases. CDR3 length: 13 amino acids. Trimming stripped 4 bases from V and 11 bases from J, with 15 bases between. Germline V CDR1 and CDR2: SGHDN, FVKESK. CDR3 amino acids: CASSRNTGDTQHF. CDR3 DNA sequence: TGTGCCAGCAGCCGTAATACGGGGGATACCCAGCATTTT.

The J gene is TRBJ2-1, the V gene TRBV12-5; TRBD2 is a possible D gene (5 bases). The V gene lost 2 bases and the J gene lost 8 bases, with 10 bases spanning the gap. Germline CDR1 and CDR2: LGHNT and FRNRAP. This CDR3 spans 13 amino acids. This CDR3 is CASGLNPGYEQFF. CDR3 DNA sequence: TGTGCTAGTGGTTTGAACCCGGGGTATGAGCAGTTCTTC.